A single sample is the source of the 25 T cell receptor beta chains below, sequenced in a study of T cell repertoires in cytomegalovirus infection. Their antigens remain unidentified. TCRdb re-called the reads through MiXCR, storing one row per CDR3 protein. This table holds approximately 220,000 distinct CDR3 sequences, approximately 40% found once. The source material was CD8+ T cells from cultured PBMCs, sampled from culture after CMV antigen stimulation. The source of these receptors is a human donor in good health (CMV status not recorded). Some clones in this sample may be carry-over from other donors' samples.

This rearrangement joins TRBV7-9 to TRBJ2-5; 8 positions agree with TRBD1. The germline gives CDR1 SEHNR, CDR2 FQNEAQ (reference sequence). The CDR3 covers 16 residues. The J segment lost 1 base and the V segment lost 1 base, leaving 5 bases of the junction unmatched. The CDR3 loop is CASSLGWQGAQETQYF. The CDR3 DNA is TGTGCCAGCAGCTTAGGGTGGCAGGGGGCCCAAGAGACCCAGTACTTC.

The chain links TRBV7-3 to TRBJ2-7; possible D gene TRBD1, 7 bases. The length of the CDR3 is 18 residues. Germline CDR1 and CDR2: SGHTA and FQGTGA. V lost 1 base and J 0 bases, leaving 19 bases between the germline ends. DNA for the CDR3: TGTGCCAGCAGCTTAAACGGTCAGGGGGGCGGGGACTCCTACGAGCAGTACTTC. It is translated as CASSLNGQGGGDSYEQYF.

This clonotype was picked up a small number of times. The chain combines TRBV15 with TRBJ1-2; TRBD1 might be the D (5 bases). Germline loops: CDR1 LNHNV, CDR2 YYDKDF (reference sequence). The germline V and J ends were trimmed by 9 bases and 3 bases, with 17 bases remaining between them. This CDR3 is built from 14 residues. The CDR3 bases are TGTGCCACAGGCTCCCGGGGGGAAGACTATGGCTACACCTTC. Translated, it gives CATGSRGEDYGYTF.

The chain joins TRBV20-1 to TRBJ2-7, with D hard to call. Germline CDR1 and CDR2: DFQATT and SNEGSKA (reference sequence). This CDR3 is 15 amino acids long. Trimming pared 1 base from V and 0 bases from J, leaving 13 bases between. The CDR3 protein is CSARGIHSVSYEQYF. CDR3 nucleotide sequence: TGCAGTGCTAGAGGTATACATTCAGTCTCCTACGAGCAGTACTTC.

The chain combines TRBV10-3 with TRBJ2-7, with 14 bases fitting TRBD2. CDR3 length: 15 residues. The junction had 6 bases not matched to a gene; V was cut back by 6 bases and J by 5 bases. Germline CDR1 is ENHRY and CDR2 is SYGVKD. CDR3 sequence (DNA): TGTGCCATCAGGTCGACTAGCGGGAGGGCTAACGAGCAGTACTTC. It specifies CAIRSTSGRANEQYF.

This clonotype was seen a few times. The V call is TRBV20-1, the J call TRBJ1-2; 8 nucleotides align to TRBD1. The CDR3 has 13 residues. Germline CDR1 reads DFQATT; CDR2 reads SNEGSKA (reference sequence). V dropped 3 bases and J dropped 2; count of bases not matched to a gene: 2. The CDR3, as DNA: TGCAGTGCTAGTGGACAGGGAAACTATGGCTACACCTTC. The encoded protein is CSASGQGNYGYTF.

There are a few counts of this clonotype. The chain employs TRBV28 and TRBJ2-3; no clear D gene. Trimming removed 2 bases at V and 0 bases at J, with 9 bases between. The CDR3 loop spans 15 amino acids. Germline CDR1 is MDHEN and CDR2 is SYDVKM. CDR3 DNA sequence: TGTGCCAGCAGTTTAGGGCAGCTAAGCACAGATACGCAGTATTTT. Its protein is CASSLGQLSTDTQYF. The full variable domain, in which reference TRBV28 and TRBJ2-3 provide the parts outside the CDR3, is DVKVTQSSRYLVKRTGEKVFLECVQDMDHENMFWYRQDPGLGLRLIYFSYDVKMKEKGDIPEGYSVSREKKERFSLILESASTNQTSMYLCASSLGQLSTDTQYFGPGTRLTVL.

The chain employs TRBV13 and TRBJ2-1; 9 nucleotides match TRBD1. Germline loops: CDR1 PRHDT, CDR2 FYEKMQ (reference sequence). CDR3 size: 14 residues. V trimming: 5 bases; J trimming: 8 bases; junction bases outside the gene matches: 7. This CDR3 reads CASSPRQGEDEQFF. Here the CDR3 DNA reads TGTGCCAGCAGCCCGAGACAGGGGGAAGATGAGCAGTTCTTC.

The chain is built from TRBV12-3 or TRBV12-4 and TRBJ1-2; D not resolved. The CDR3 covers 15 residues. The germline V and J ends were trimmed by 7 bases and 0 bases, with 15 bases remaining between them. As DNA, the CDR3 is TGTGCCAGCATCCCCGCGCTTCGGGCTAACTATGGCTACACCTTC. This gives the protein CASIPALRANYGYTF.

The V gene is TRBV5-4, the J gene TRBJ2-7, with 11 bases aligning to TRBD2. CDR1 and CDR2 from the germline V gene are SGHNT and YYREEE (reference sequence). This CDR3 is built from 15 residues. With V trimmed by 5 bases and J by 1 base, 5 bases remained unmatched. CDR3 sequence (DNA): TGTGCCAGCAGTTTAACTAGCGGGGGATCCTACGAGCAGTACTTC. This codes for CASSLTSGGSYEQYF.

CDR3 sequence reads: CASSLSGRLNEQFF. CDR3 in DNA: TGTGCCAGCAGTCTAAGCGGGAGATTGAATGAGCAGTTCTTC. The rearrangement uses TRBV27 and TRBJ2-1, with TRBD2 matching over 8 bases. Germline CDR1 reads MNHEY; CDR2 reads SMNVEV (reference sequence). This CDR3 contains 14 residues. Trimming cost V 5 bases and J 7 bases; bases outside gene matches: 7.

The sample holds a few counts of this clonotype. The V call is TRBV7-6, the J call TRBJ2-7; 9 bases align to TRBD1. Germline V lookup: CDR1 SGHVS, CDR2 FNYEAQ. The J segment lost 5 bases and the V segment lost 4 bases, leaving 9 bases of the junction unmatched. The CDR3 is 15 amino acids. The chain's CDR3 is CASSYLLGQGHEQYF. DNA for the CDR3: TGTGCCAGCAGCTACCTGTTGGGACAGGGACACGAGCAGTACTTC.

This clonotype occurred a few times. The rearrangement links TRBV7-9 to TRBJ2-2, with TRBD2 as a possible D gene (5 bases). Trimming shortened V by 6 bases and J by 6 bases, and 14 bases separated the two germline ends. The CDR3 spans 14 residues. Looked up from germline, CDR1 is SEHNR and CDR2 is FQNEAQ (reference sequence). CDR3 nucleotide sequence: TGTGCCAGCAGAAATCTAGCCCGGGCCGGGGAGCTGTTTTTT. Translation: CASRNLARAGELFF.

This clonotype was picked up a small number of times. The V call is TRBV7-4, the J call TRBJ2-7; D is undetermined. The CDR3 has 16 amino acids. The germline V and J ends were trimmed by 0 bases and 3 bases, with 15 bases remaining between them. The V gene's germline CDR1 is SGHVT and CDR2 SQSDAQ. CDR3 sequence: CASSLALAVPIYEQYF. As DNA, the CDR3 is TGTGCCAGCAGCTTAGCGTTAGCAGTCCCCATCTACGAGCAGTACTTC. Drawing the rest from reference TRBV7-4 and TRBJ2-7, the complete variable domain is GAGVSQSPRYKVAKRGRDVALRCDSISGHVTLYWYRQTLGQGSEVLTYSQSDAQRDKSGRPSGRFSAERPERSVSTLKIQRTEQGDSAVYLCASSLALAVPIYEQYFGPGTRLTVT.

This clonotype was seen a handful of times. The rearrangement uses TRBV7-3 and TRBJ2-7; 12 bases align to TRBD2. This CDR3 spans 14 amino acids. Germline trimming cut 5 bases from V and 6 bases from J; bases unmatched to any gene: 5. The V gene's germline CDR1 is SGHTA and CDR2 FQGTGA. The CDR3 DNA follows: TGTGCCAGCAGCCAGCTAGCGGGGGGGCTCGAGCAGTACTTC. Protein product: CASSQLAGGLEQYF.

This clonotype was counted only a few times. This chain connects TRBV11-2 to TRBJ1-1; D not resolved. V shed 5 bases and J shed 1 base, with 11 bases lying between them. CDR3 size: 14 residues. CDR1 is SGHAT and CDR2 is FQNNGV in the germline V gene. This CDR3 is CASSPRSANTEAFF. In nucleotides, the CDR3 is TGTGCCAGCAGCCCCCGGTCGGCGAACACTGAAGCTTTCTTT. The whole variable domain, remainder taken from reference TRBV11-2 and TRBJ1-1, is EAGVAQSPRYKIIEKRQSVAFWCNPISGHATLYWYQQILGQGPKLLIQFQNNGVVDDSQLPKDRFSAERLKGVDSTLKIQPAKLEDSAVYLCASSPRSANTEAFFGQGTRLTVV.

Notes on this clonotype: This CDR3 is missing its conserved last phenylalanine or tryptophan, likely due to a read error. The DNA of the CDR3 is TGTGCCAGCAGCTTGGCAGGCTATGGCTACACCTCC. Translation: CASSLAGYGYTS. The V call is TRBV5-5, the J call TRBJ1-2; D remains ambiguous. The CDR3 extends over 12 amino acids. V lost 0 bases and J 4 bases, leaving 4 bases between the germline ends. Germline V gene lookup returns CDR1 SGHKS and CDR2 YYEKEE (reference sequence).

The chain uses TRBV7-6 and TRBJ2-7; D assignment may be TRBD1 or TRBD2 (5 bases each). Germline CDR1 SGHVS, CDR2 FNYEAQ. Trimming took 1 base from V and 5 from J, leaving 15 bases between them. The CDR3 consists of 15 residues. The DNA for the CDR3 is TGTGCCAGCAGCTTAGACCTGGGGACGAGTGACGAGCAGTACTTC. As protein: CASSLDLGTSDEQYF. Variable domain in full (rest from reference TRBV7-6 and TRBJ2-7): GAGVSQSPRYKVTKRGQDVALRCDPISGHVSLYWYRQALGQGPEFLTYFNYEAQQDKSGLPNDRFSAERPEGSISTLTIQRTEQRDSAMYRCASSLDLGTSDEQYFGPGTRLTVT.

This clonotype was picked up a small number of times. Here the CDR3 reads CASSLLPYRRTGNTEAFF. The CDR3 region has the DNA TGTGCCAGCAGCTTATTGCCCTATCGAAGGACAGGGAACACTGAAGCTTTCTTT. The V and J genes are TRBV7-8 and TRBJ1-1, with TRBD1 matching over 7 bases. CDR3 size: 18 residues. V gave up 2 bases and J gave up 1 base; unmatched junction bases: 13. From germline, CDR1 is SGHVS and CDR2 FQNEAQ.

This clonotype occurred a few times. V and J are TRBV11-2 and TRBJ2-7, with 9 bases lining up with TRBD1. V shed 4 bases, J shed 7 bases, and the junction held 8 bases outside the gene matches. Germline assignment: CDR1 SGHAT and CDR2 FQNNGV. The CDR3 loop spans 14 amino acids. Here the CDR3 reads CASSSGTGSSEQYF. CDR3 in DNA: TGTGCCAGCAGCTCCGGGACAGGGTCTAGTGAGCAGTACTTC. Based on the CDR3 plus reference TRBV11-2 and TRBJ2-7, the full variable domain is EAGVAQSPRYKIIEKRQSVAFWCNPISGHATLYWYQQILGQGPKLLIQFQNNGVVDDSQLPKDRFSAERLKGVDSTLKIQPAKLEDSAVYLCASSSGTGSSEQYFGPGTRLTVT.

The V call is TRBV7-9, the J call TRBJ1-5, with D hard to call. The germline V gene encodes CDR1 SEHNR and CDR2 FQNEAQ (reference sequence). Trimming took 5 bases from V and 2 from J, leaving 13 bases between them. CDR3 length: 15 amino acids. The CDR3 reads CASSSGVQGNQPQHF. CDR3 bases: TGTGCCAGCAGCAGTGGGGTTCAGGGCAATCAGCCCCAGCATTTT.

This clonotype was counted a few times. The rearrangement joins TRBV19 to TRBJ1-1; D gene ambiguous. V lost 0 bases to trimming and J lost 7 bases, with 9 bases between them. The CDR3 consists of 13 residues. The germline CDR1 and CDR2 sequences are LNHDA and SQIVND (reference sequence). The CDR3 region has the DNA TGTGCCAGTAGTATAGAGGGTCCCTTTGAAGCTTTCTTT. As protein: CASSIEGPFEAFF. Complete variable domain (other parts from reference TRBV19 and TRBJ1-1): DGGITQSPKYLFRKEGQNVTLSCEQNLNHDAMYWYRQDPGQGLRLIYYSQIVNDFQKGDIAEGYSVSREKKESFPLTVTSAQKNPTAFYLCASSIEGPFEAFFGQGTRLTVV.

In its sample, this clonotype was seen a few times. This chain joins TRBV28 and TRBJ2-3; D ambiguous. CDR1 is MDHEN, CDR2 SYDVKM, per germline. This CDR3 comprises 14 residues. The V end lost 7 bases, the J end lost 3 bases, and 14 bases lay between the germline ends. CDR3 nucleotides: TGTGCCAGCACTCTACAAGGGTTAACAGATACGCAGTATTTT. Translation gives CASTLQGLTDTQYF.

In nucleotides, the CDR3 is TGTGCCAGCAGCTTAGAGGGACAGCCATCCTACAATGAGCAGTTCTTC. Amino acid sequence: CASSLEGQPSYNEQFF. The chain couples TRBV11-1 to TRBJ2-1, with 7 bases that match TRBD1. Germline values: CDR1 SGHAT, CDR2 FQDESV (reference sequence). The CDR3 sequence is 16 residues long. Trimming at V came to 1 base and at J to 1 base, leaving 4 bases not matched to a gene.

DNA of the CDR3: TGTGCCAGCAGCTTAGCGCCCACCCCGAGGGAGACCCAGTACTTC. Amino acids: CASSLAPTPRETQYF. V usage is TRBV7-8 and J usage is TRBJ2-5; no clear D gene. This CDR3 is 15 amino acids long. Germline V CDR1 and CDR2: SGHVS, FQNEAQ. Trimming stripped 0 bases from V and 5 bases from J, with 13 bases between.